This T cell receptor beta chain is drawn from a study of CD8 T cells in Susac syndrome. Whole-study context: At the time their blood was drawn, patients with Susac syndrome were either therapy-naive, on corticosteroids (with some of them also receiving intravenous immunoglobulin), or on intravenous immunoglobulin alone. Study conclusions and caveats: Across the total CD8+ repertoires, some 15 Susac-specific public clones were found. The CD8+ TEMRA repertoires yielded 4 to 6 such clones. It was in TEMRA cells and active patients that Susac CD8+ clonal expansion peaked.

The CDR3 extends over 13 amino acids. The V gene's germline CDR1 is DFQATT and CDR2 SNEGSKA (reference sequence). Trimming took off 7 bases at V and 0 bases at J, with 13 bases between the two ends. Roughly 0.45 to 1 ug RNA was reverse transcribed with random hexamers. Amplification of TCR beta CDR3 used immunoSEQ multiplex PCR across 54 Vbeta and 13 Jbeta. TCRdb reanalysed the immunoSEQ multiplex PCR reads using MiXCR and keeps one entry per CDR3 protein. The table has fewer than 90,000 distinct CDR3 sequences, nearly 95% seen once. In the case of this clonotype: Its cognate antigen is unknown.

The origin of this receptor is a human donor with Susac syndrome. Sequenced material: CD8+ T cells from PBMCs. The rearrangement links TRBV20-1 to TRBJ2-7; D is perhaps TRBD1 (6 bases). CDR3 bases: TGCAGTGTTCTCGACAGGAGCTCCTACGAGCAGTACTTC. Residues: CSVLDRSSYEQYF.